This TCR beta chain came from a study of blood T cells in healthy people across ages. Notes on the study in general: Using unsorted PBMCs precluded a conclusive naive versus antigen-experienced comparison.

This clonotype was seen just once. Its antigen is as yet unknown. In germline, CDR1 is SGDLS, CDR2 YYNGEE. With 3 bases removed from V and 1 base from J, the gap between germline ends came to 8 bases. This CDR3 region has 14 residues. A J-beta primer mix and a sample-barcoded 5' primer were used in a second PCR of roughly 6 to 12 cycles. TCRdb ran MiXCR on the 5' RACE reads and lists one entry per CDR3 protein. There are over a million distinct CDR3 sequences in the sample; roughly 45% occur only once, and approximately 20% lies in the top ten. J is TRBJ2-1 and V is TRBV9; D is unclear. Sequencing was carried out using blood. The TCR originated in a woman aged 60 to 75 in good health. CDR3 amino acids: CASSGTTSYNEQFF. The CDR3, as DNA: TGTGCCAGCAGCGGAACAACTTCCTACAATGAGCAGTTCTTC.